What follows are 9 T cell receptor beta chains derived from one specimen sequenced in a study of blood T cell repertoires in COVID-19 (dated by TCRdb to 2018 to 2021). Library method: the immunoSEQ multiplex PCR assay. In TCRdb, the immuneACCESS table is reduced to in-frame sequences with V and J assigned. These tables do not hold every clone; where another copy was compared, an unresolved V gene accounts for under half, and the others remain unexplained. The sample contains under 200,000 clones, roughly 77% of them found a single time. Roughly 5.6% of the sample comes from the top ten. Source material: peripheral blood. The receptor set was obtained from a woman between 40 and 55 years old with COVID-19, enrolled during active disease.

The rearrangement uses TRBV27 and TRBJ2-5, with 7 bases aligning to TRBD1. The V segment lost 5 bases and the J segment 3 bases; nucleotides outside the gene matches: 6. Per the germline V gene, CDR1 is MNHEY and CDR2 is SMNVEV (reference sequence). The CDR3 contains 14 residues. The CDR3 spells CASSAYGQEETQYF. For the CDR3, the DNA is TGTGCCAGCAGTGCCTACGGACAGGAAGAGACCCAGTACTTC.

The chain joins TRBV9 to TRBJ1-3, with D perhaps matching TRBD1 (5 bases). Trimming shortened V by 2 bases and J by 7 bases, and 16 bases separated the two germline ends. From germline, CDR1 is SGDLS and CDR2 YYNGEE. The CDR3 has 15 residues. The CDR3: CASSVQGSPGNTIYF. Written as DNA, the CDR3 is TGTGCCAGCAGCGTGCAGGGCAGTCCGGGCAACACCATATATTTT.

The chain recombines TRBV30 with TRBJ1-2, with 10 bases that match TRBD1. The germline V gene encodes CDR1 GTSNPN and CDR2 SVGIG (reference sequence). CDR3 length equals 11 residues. J was trimmed by 13 bases and V by 7 bases; bases with no gene match: 9. This CDR3 reads CAYGQGEGFTF. The CDR3, as DNA: TGTGCCTATGGACAGGGGGAGGGGTTCACCTTC.

The genes are TRBV10-3 and TRBJ1-6; no reliable D call. This CDR3 has 16 residues. The V gene's germline CDR1 is ENHRY and CDR2 SYGVKD. Trimming took 8 bases from V and 0 from J, leaving 14 bases between them. CDR3 residues: CAIAREISSYNSPLHF. The DNA of the CDR3 is TGTGCCATCGCGAGGGAGATTAGCTCCTATAATTCACCCCTCCACTTT.

V gene TRBV29-1 combines with J gene TRBJ1-2; D is possibly TRBD1 (5 bases). The V end lost 4 bases, the J end lost 8 bases, and 17 bases lay between the germline ends. The CDR3 spans 13 residues. Germline CDR1 and CDR2: SQVTM and ANQGSEA. The CDR3 loop is CSVAPGGVGGYTF. In nucleotides, the CDR3 is TGCAGCGTTGCCCCGGGAGGGGTGGGGGGCTACACCTTC.

The chain recombines TRBV10-3 with TRBJ1-6; 10 bases agree with TRBD1. The CDR3 has 14 amino acids. Germline V lookup: CDR1 ENHRY, CDR2 SYGVKD. V lost 6 bases and J lost 11; bases outside the gene matches: 7. The CDR3 reads CAIRRDRGSTPLHF. The DNA for the CDR3 is TGTGCCATCAGGAGGGACAGGGGTTCAACACCCCTCCACTTT.

Only one count was recorded for this clone. The chain uses TRBV15 and TRBJ1-2; a possible D gene is TRBD1 (5 bases). Trimming stripped 3 bases from V and 3 bases from J, with 11 bases between. This CDR3 is built from 14 residues. In germline, CDR1 is LNHNV, CDR2 YYDKDF (reference sequence). CDR3 in amino acids: CATSSLDSHYGYTF. CDR3 in DNA: TGTGCCACCAGCAGTTTAGACAGCCACTATGGCTACACCTTC.

This rearrangement joins TRBV12-3 or TRBV12-4 to TRBJ1-2; TRBD1 aligns across 7 bases. This CDR3 is 12 amino acids long. After removal of 5 bases from V and 3 bases from J, the junction contained 0 bases not matched to a gene. CDR3 sequence (DNA): TGTGCCAGCAGTGGACAGGACTATGGCTACACCTTC. This encodes CASSGQDYGYTF.

The genes are TRBV7-2 and TRBJ1-1, with TRBD1 identical over 11 bases. Germline assignment: CDR1 SGHTA and CDR2 FQGNSA. Trimming at V came to 3 bases and at J to 1 base, leaving 4 bases not matched to a gene. The CDR3 contains 16 residues. Here the CDR3 DNA reads TGTGCCAGCAGCTTTACCGGACAGGGGGCGAACACTGAAGCTTTCTTT. This translates into CASSFTGQGANTEAFF.